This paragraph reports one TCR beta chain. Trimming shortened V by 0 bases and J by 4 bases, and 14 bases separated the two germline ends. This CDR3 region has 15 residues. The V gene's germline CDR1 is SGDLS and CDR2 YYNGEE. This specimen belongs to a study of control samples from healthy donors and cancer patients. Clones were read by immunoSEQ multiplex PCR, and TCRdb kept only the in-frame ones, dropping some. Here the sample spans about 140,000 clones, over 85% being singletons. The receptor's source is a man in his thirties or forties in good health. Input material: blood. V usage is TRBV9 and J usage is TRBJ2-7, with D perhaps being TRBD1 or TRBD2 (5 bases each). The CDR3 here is CASSVAQGPLYEQYF. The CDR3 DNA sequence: TGTGCCAGCAGCGTAGCTCAGGGACCATTATACGAGCAGTACTTC. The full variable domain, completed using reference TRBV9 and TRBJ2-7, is DSGVTQTPKHLITATGQRVTLRCSPRSGDLSVYWYQQSLDQGLQFLIQYYNGEERAKGNILERFSAQQFPDLHSELNLSSLELGDSALYFCASSVAQGPLYEQYFGPGTRLTVT.